Presented here are 15 T cell receptor beta chains from one specimen sequenced in a study of blood T cell repertoires in COVID-19. Sequencing was performed with immunoSEQ multiplex PCR; in TCRdb, only in-frame clones are kept and a portion is missing. The sample includes about 480,000 clones, 70% to 90% of them seen just once. The sample comprised PBMCs or T cells enriched from blood (not recorded which). Source of these receptors: a woman aged 60-70 years who had recovered from COVID-19.

In its sample, this clone was seen a few times. V is TRBV2 and J is TRBJ1-1; 8 bases are a match to TRBD1. CDR3 length equals 13 residues. The V segment lost 3 bases and the J segment 7 bases; nucleotides outside the gene matches: 4. Germline CDR1 is SNHLY and CDR2 is FYNNEI. The CDR3 loop is CASSDGTGGEAFF. DNA of the CDR3: TGTGCCAGCAGTGATGGGACAGGCGGTGAAGCTTTCTTT.

V gene TRBV19 combines with J gene TRBJ1-5; D is uncertain. This CDR3 is built from 15 residues. Germline CDR1 is LNHDA and CDR2 is SQIVND (reference sequence). The ends were cut back, 1 base at V and 4 bases at J, with 11 bases in the middle. CDR3 coding DNA: TGTGCCAGTAGTATAGGTCGGTTCGGGAATCAGCCCCAGCATTTT. Translated: CASSIGRFGNQPQHF.

V usage is TRBV12-3 or TRBV12-4 and J usage is TRBJ2-3; D ambiguous. The CDR3 is 12 amino acids. V lost 5 bases, J lost 8 bases, and 11 bases lay in between. In DNA, the CDR3 is TGTGCCAGCAGTCCGCCCTCCGGTACGCAGTATTTT. Its translation: CASSPPSGTQYF.

A few counts support this clone. V and J are TRBV5-1 and TRBJ1-1, with TRBD1 identical over 9 bases. Losses at the gene ends were 2 bases for V and 5 bases for J; bases not matched to a gene: 10. CDR1 is SGHRS, CDR2 YFSETQ, per germline. The CDR3 totals 16 residues. The CDR3 coding sequence is TGCGCCAGCAGCTTAGGACAGGGGCCCGGGAGGACTGAAGCTTTCTTT. Translating gives CASSLGQGPGRTEAFF. Variable domain in full (rest from reference TRBV5-1 and TRBJ1-1): KAGVTQTPRYLIKTRGQQVTLSCSPISGHRSVSWYQQTPGQGLQFLFEYFSETQRNKGNFPGRFSGRQFSNSRSEMNVSTLELGDSALYLCASSLGQGPGRTEAFFGQGTRLTVV.

This clone was recorded once. The V and J genes are TRBV2 and TRBJ1-3, with D possibly TRBD1 on 6 matching bases. This CDR3 comprises 16 residues. In germline, CDR1 is SNHLY, CDR2 FYNNEI. The V gene lost 6 bases and the J gene lost 2 bases, with 17 bases spanning the gap. CDR3 sequence: CASSEKGGTTGNTIYF. The DNA of the CDR3 is TGTGCCAGCAGCGAAAAAGGGGGGACTACTGGAAACACCATATATTTT.

CDR3 in amino acids: CASSLGEGLGTGELFF. The CDR3 DNA reads TGCGCCAGCAGCTTGGGGGAGGGGCTCGGCACCGGGGAGCTGTTTTTT. The chain links TRBV5-1 to TRBJ2-2; 7 bases match TRBD2. Looked up from germline, CDR1 is SGHRS and CDR2 is YFSETQ. The V gene end was trimmed by 0 bases and the J gene end by 4 bases; junction bases not matched to a gene: 6. This CDR3 contains 16 residues.

The genes are TRBV6-5 and TRBJ1-5, with TRBD1 matching over 10 bases. The germline CDR1 and CDR2 sequences are MNHEY and SVGAGI. This CDR3 has 15 residues. V was pared by 8 bases and J by 6 bases, with 10 bases of the junction left unmatched. The CDR3 DNA reads as TGTGCCAGCTCCCCGCTTGGACAGGGGGTTCAGCCCCAGCATTTT. This translates into CASSPLGQGVQPQHF.

The chain links TRBV6-4 to TRBJ1-2; 8 bases match TRBD1. V lost 6 bases to trimming and J lost 4 bases; unmatched junction nucleotides: 4. Germline V lookup: CDR1 MRHNA, CDR2 SNTAGT. This CDR3 is built from 13 residues. CDR3 loop: CASSAQGGYGYTF. CDR3 in DNA: TGTGCCAGCAGCGCACAGGGGGGCTATGGCTACACCTTC.

The chain joins TRBV6-1 to TRBJ2-7; 9 nucleotides align to TRBD2. This CDR3 spans 16 amino acids. In germline, CDR1 is MNHNS, CDR2 SASEGT. The junction had 9 bases not matched to a gene; V was cut back by 3 bases and J by 3 bases. The chain's CDR3 is CASSDKGSGGFYEQYF. CDR3 in DNA: TGTGCCAGCAGTGATAAGGGTAGCGGGGGATTCTACGAGCAGTACTTC.

The genes are TRBV5-3 and TRBJ1-6, with 9 bases that match TRBD1. TRBV5-3 is flagged as an ORF with uncertain function. V was clipped by 4 bases and J by 7 bases; unmatched bases: 6. The CDR3 is made up of 15 amino acids. The CDR3 protein is CARSPGQGKNSPLHF. CDR3 DNA sequence: TGTGCCAGAAGCCCTGGACAGGGGAAGAATTCACCCCTCCACTTT.

The chain is built from TRBV5-1 and TRBJ1-2; TRBD1 aligns across 7 bases. After removal of 6 bases from V and 4 bases from J, the junction contained 9 bases not matched to a gene. The germline V gene has CDR1 SGHRS and CDR2 YFSETQ. The CDR3 contains 14 residues. CDR3 DNA sequence: TGCGCCAGCACTCGAGAGGGGGCAGGCTATGGCTACACCTTC. Its translation: CASTREGAGYGYTF.

J is TRBJ1-1 and V is TRBV12-3 or TRBV12-4; D call uncertain. The CDR3 is made up of 12 amino acids. The ends were cut back, 2 bases at V and 7 bases at J, with 8 bases in the middle. CDR3 protein: CASSLWYNEAFF. The CDR3 region has the DNA TGTGCCAGCAGTTTATGGTACAATGAAGCTTTCTTT.

This chain connects TRBV6-5 to TRBJ2-7; 10 positions match TRBD1. After removal of 6 bases from V and 5 bases from J, the junction contained 4 bases not matched to a gene. Germline CDR1 MNHEY, CDR2 SVGAGI. This CDR3 is built from 13 residues. CDR3 amino acids: CASSRDRGNEQYV. The CDR3 DNA follows: TGTGCCAGCAGCAGGGACAGGGGAAACGAGCAGTACGTC.

The rearrangement links TRBV6-4 to TRBJ2-3; 8 bases match TRBD1. The V gene's germline CDR1 is MRHNA and CDR2 SNTAGT. The CDR3 totals 14 residues. The V gene end was trimmed by 4 bases and the J gene end by 3 bases; junction bases not matched to a gene: 3. The CDR3 protein is CASSGTGQTDTQYF. DNA for the CDR3: TGTGCCAGCAGTGGGACAGGGCAAACAGATACGCAGTATTTT.

V and J are TRBV6-5 and TRBJ1-1, with 7 bases that match TRBD1. The germline gives CDR1 MNHEY, CDR2 SVGAGI. The CDR3 totals 15 residues. The trim removed 5 bases at V and 5 bases at J, leaving 11 bases unmatched. The CDR3 here is CASSPQGQGNTEAFF. The CDR3 DNA reads as TGTGCCAGCAGTCCACAGGGGCAAGGTAATACTGAAGCTTTCTTT.